This T cell receptor (beta chain) was captured by sequencing in a study of follicular helper T cells after annual influenza vaccination. For the study at large: Across the 2013-2014, 2014-2015 and 2015-2016 vaccination seasons, some subjects were resampled. The study, taken as a whole, reports: Change in circulating plasmablasts correlated with ICOS+CD38+ cTfh clonality change. Yearly vaccinations repeatedly recalled conserved clonotypes in ICOS+CD38+ cTfh.

This sample's time point: 2015-2016 season, pre-vaccination. Community-dwelling subjects without influenza vaccination in the prior 6 months were enrolled. About this clone itself: No antigen is known for it.

Some clones are missing from TCRdb's copy, which holds only in-frame ones; the method was immunoSEQ multiplex PCR. Here the sample spans about 5,600 clones, over 80% being singletons. The source of this sequence is an adult who received the influenza vaccine. Sequenced here: CXCR5- memory CD4+ T cells sorted from blood, sampled on the day of influenza vaccination.

The chain's CDR3 is CASSDSTDTQYF. DNA of the CDR3: TGTGCCAGCAGTGACAGCACAGATACGCAGTATTTT. This rearrangement joins TRBV2 to TRBJ2-3; D uncertain. Trimming shortened V by 3 bases and J by 0 bases, and 1 base separated the two germline ends. CDR3 size: 12 residues. Germline loops: CDR1 SNHLY, CDR2 FYNNEI.